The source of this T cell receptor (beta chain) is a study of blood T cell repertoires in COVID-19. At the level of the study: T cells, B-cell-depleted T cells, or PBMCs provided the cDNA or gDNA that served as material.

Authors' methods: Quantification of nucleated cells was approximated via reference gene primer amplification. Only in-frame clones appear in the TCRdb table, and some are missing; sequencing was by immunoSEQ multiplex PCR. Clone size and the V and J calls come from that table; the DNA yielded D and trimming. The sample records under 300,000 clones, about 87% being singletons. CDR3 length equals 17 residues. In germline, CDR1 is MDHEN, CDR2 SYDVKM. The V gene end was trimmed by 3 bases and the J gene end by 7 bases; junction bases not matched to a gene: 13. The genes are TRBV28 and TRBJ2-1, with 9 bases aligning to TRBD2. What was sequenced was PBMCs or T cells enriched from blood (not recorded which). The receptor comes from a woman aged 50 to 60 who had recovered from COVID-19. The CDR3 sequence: CASSFTLSGSSPNEQFF. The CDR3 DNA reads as TGTGCCAGCAGTTTTACCCTTAGCGGGAGCTCCCCTAATGAGCAGTTCTTC.